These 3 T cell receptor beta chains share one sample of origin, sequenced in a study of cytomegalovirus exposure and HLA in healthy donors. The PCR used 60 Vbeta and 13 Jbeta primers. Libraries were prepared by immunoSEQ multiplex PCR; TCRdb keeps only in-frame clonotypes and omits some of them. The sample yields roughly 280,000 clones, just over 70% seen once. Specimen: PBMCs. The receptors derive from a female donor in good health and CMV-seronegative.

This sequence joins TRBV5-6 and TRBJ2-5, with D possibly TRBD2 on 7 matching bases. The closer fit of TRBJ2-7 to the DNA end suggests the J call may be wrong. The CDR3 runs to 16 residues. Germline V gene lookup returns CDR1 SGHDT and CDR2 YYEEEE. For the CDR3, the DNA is TGTGCCAGCAGCTTGGAAGGGGGGGGCGTAAGGTACGAGCAGTACTTC. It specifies CASSLEGGGVRYEQYF.

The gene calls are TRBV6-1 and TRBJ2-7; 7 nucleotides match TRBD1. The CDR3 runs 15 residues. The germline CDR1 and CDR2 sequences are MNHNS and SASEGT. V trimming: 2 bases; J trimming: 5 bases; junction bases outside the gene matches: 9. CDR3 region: CASSETPGGLDEQYF. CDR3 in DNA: TGTGCCAGCAGTGAAACGCCAGGGGGTTTGGACGAGCAGTACTTC.

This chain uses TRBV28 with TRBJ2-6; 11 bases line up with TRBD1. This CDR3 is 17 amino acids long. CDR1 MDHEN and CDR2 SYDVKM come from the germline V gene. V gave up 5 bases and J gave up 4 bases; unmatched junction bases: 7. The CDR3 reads CASSIRTGGSGANVLTF. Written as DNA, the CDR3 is TGTGCCAGCAGTATTCGGACAGGGGGCTCGGGGGCCAACGTCCTGACTTTC. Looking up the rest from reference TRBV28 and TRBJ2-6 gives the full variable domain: DVKVTQSSRYLVKRTGEKVFLECVQDMDHENMFWYRQDPGLGLRLIYFSYDVKMKEKGDIPEGYSVSREKKERFSLILESASTNQTSMYLCASSIRTGGSGANVLTFGAGSRLTVL.